Below, one TCR beta chain is given with its context. The source of the sample is a study of blood T cell repertoires in COVID-19. Sequenced by immunoSEQ multiplex PCR; TCRdb stores in-frame clones only, minus some. The sample includes some 240,000 clones, 80% of them seen just once. This CDR3 spans 14 amino acids. V lost 0 bases, J lost 12 bases, and 17 bases lay in between. Germline CDR1 and CDR2: LNHNV and YYDKDF (reference sequence). V is TRBV15 and J is TRBJ1-1; possible D gene TRBD1, 6 bases. The clonotype was recovered from a woman in her seventies with acute or convalescent COVID-19. The material sequenced was peripheral blood. The CDR3 reads CATSRDHGGGPPFF. The CDR3 DNA reads as TGTGCCACCAGCAGAGATCATGGGGGGGGGCCCCCTTTCTTT.